This entry concerns a single TCR beta chain. The specificity of this receptor is unknown. Within one base of it there is no much larger clone, and no base qualities were kept. The donors belonged to the validation cohort of about 110 subjects, which was separate from the roughly 670-subject first cohort. CDR1 and CDR2, looked up from the germline V gene, are SGHDT and YYEEEE. Including cysteine and phenylalanine, the CDR3 has 19 amino acids. Only the CDR3 region is kept as DNA, spanning 57 bases read in frame from base 1. After removal of 4 bases from V and 0 bases from J, the junction retains 14 bases not matched to a gene. The sample belongs to a study of cytomegalovirus exposure and HLA in healthy donors (dated by TCRdb to between 2016 and 2019). As for the study more broadly: According to a later analysis, one platform produced both the 110 or so validation repertoires and the roughly 660 repertoires of the first cohort. To predict cytomegalovirus infection status, the study brought together high-throughput TCR immunosequencing, statistical association of individual TCRs with disease status, and machine learning. Along with the roughly 610-subject first cohort, a separate validation cohort of over a hundred different subjects was used. The study aimed to test whether signatures of past pathogen exposure could be identified by cataloging public T cell receptors. Broader findings and caveats from the paper: Cytomegalovirus status was reported to be diagnosed by the classifier with high specificity and sensitivity in both the original and validation cohorts. It was suggested by the authors that the approach could potentially be generalized to other disease states and immunological phenotypes. In vitro tests confirmed that three of the cytomegalovirus-associated TCR beta chains recognize cytomegalovirus antigens. The validation cohort had no HLA typing available for a later analysis, so co-occurrence within that cohort was assessed over all 130 or so repertoires. A total of 150 or so TCR beta chains were listed by the study as associated with cytomegalovirus. Of the cluster scores, 90% to 95% were above 0 in a later analysis, which found that TCRs clustered in the first cohort also tended to co-occur in the 120 validation repertoires. Most TCR sequences were observed very rarely across donors, whereas some public TCRs were present in many individuals.

The library relied on the immunoSEQ multiplex PCR assay. The paper's data handling went like this. A statistical classification framework was built to diagnose cytomegalovirus status from the catalog of TCR beta chain sequences. The table comes from immuneACCESS by way of TCRdb, which keeps in-frame sequences with V and J called. Part of the clones is missing from these tables; in studies checked, under half for an unresolved V gene and the rest for unknown reasons. Clone size and the V and J calls come from that table; the DNA yielded D and trimming. For this sample the table gives about 66,000 clones, of which 90% to 97% were detected only once. The biggest ten clones account for approximately 0.9% of the sample.

Sequenced material: PBMCs. Recombination joined TRBV5-6 with TRBJ2-1, with 9 middle bases fitting TRBD2. This TCR was recovered from a man aged 18 to 30 in good health and CMV-seronegative. DNA sequence: TGTGCCAGCAGCCCACCCGCGTTGACTAGCGGAAGCTCCTACAATGAGCAGTTCTTC. Its coded protein is CASSPPALTSGSSYNEQFF. This CDR3, with the reference TRBV5-6 and TRBJ2-1 proteins standing in past its ends, gives the full variable domain DAGVTQSPTHLIKTRGQQVTLRCSPKSGHDTVSWYQQALGQGPQFIFQYYEEEERQRGNFPDRFSGHQFPNYSSELNVNALLLGDSALYLCASSPPALTSGSSYNEQFFGPGTRLTVL.